The 19 T cell receptor beta chains below were found in one sample sequenced in a study of shared clonotypes between healthy human individuals. TCRdb's table, derived via immunoSEQ multiplex PCR, lists solely in-frame clones and lacks some. The table lists around 720,000 clones, less than 80% of them singletons. Specimen: memory CD4+ T cells sorted from blood. The subset here: CD45RA-negative fraction. The source of these receptors is a young woman in good health.

This sequence joins TRBV11-2 and TRBJ1-3; 9 positions agree with TRBD1. The CDR3 runs 17 residues. Germline V gene lookup returns CDR1 SGHAT and CDR2 FQNNGV. The J segment lost 4 bases and the V segment lost 8 bases, leaving 15 bases of the junction unmatched. CDR3 region: CASRPGKGTGKGNTIYF. The DNA for the CDR3 is TGTGCCAGCCGCCCCGGGAAGGGGACAGGGAAAGGAAACACCATATATTTT.

This clone was detected many times. Other DNA variants within this sample encode the same CDR3. The V and J genes are TRBV29-1 and TRBJ2-3; 8 bases map to TRBD2. The germline V gene has CDR1 SQVTM and CDR2 ANQGSEA. The trim removed 4 bases at V and 2 bases at J, leaving 2 bases unmatched. This CDR3 comprises 13 residues. CDR3 in amino acids: CSVVGGATDTQYF. CDR3 coding DNA: TGCAGCGTTGTCGGGGGGGCCACAGATACGCAGTATTTT.

Ten or more counts support this clone. The J gene is TRBJ2-4, the V gene TRBV5-1; 8 nucleotides align to TRBD1. J gave up 7 bases and V 5 bases, and 5 bases lay outside the gene matches. The CDR3 runs to 13 residues. Germline-derived CDR1 and CDR2 are SGHRS and YFSETQ. The CDR3 region has the DNA TGCGCCAGCAGGACAGGGGACAAGAACATTCAGTACTTC. Its protein is CASRTGDKNIQYF.

Details on this clone: The identical CDR3 is also encoded by other nucleotide sequences in the sample. The chain joins TRBV5-1 to TRBJ2-1; D is unclear. The CDR3 has 13 residues. Per the germline V gene, CDR1 is SGHRS and CDR2 is YFSETQ. Trimming left V 0 bases short and J 7 bases short, with 8 bases between. CDR3 DNA: TGCGCCAGCAGCTTGGGGCAGTATAATGAGCAGTTCTTC. Its translation: CASSLGQYNEQFF.

Details on this clone: The junction does not match germline at one end; this may be a read error. The CDR3 region is CPNQPQHF. Here the CDR3 DNA reads TGCCCAAATCAGCCCCAGCATTTT. The chain carries TRBV27 and TRBJ1-5, with D unresolved. There are 8 residues in the CDR3. Germline V lookup: CDR1 MNHEY, CDR2 SMNVEV (reference sequence).

This clone has just one count. The genes are TRBV5-1 and TRBJ2-7; D is perhaps TRBD2 (6 bases). CDR3 size: 14 residues. Germline V gene sequence: CDR1 SGHRS, CDR2 YFSETQ. The V end was cut by 2 bases, the J end by 4 bases, with 13 bases between. The CDR3 DNA reads as TGCGCCAGCAGCTTCGGGAGCTCAGGGTACGAGCAGTACTTC. Translation gives CASSFGSSGYEQYF.

The chain uses TRBV4-1 and TRBJ1-5, with a possible D match to TRBD1 (5 bases). V shed 0 bases and J shed 0 bases, with 12 bases lying between them. Per germline, CDR1 MGHRA and CDR2 YSYEKL. The CDR3 spans 17 residues. CDR3 residues: CASSQDLGTDSNQPQHF. For the CDR3, the DNA is TGCGCCAGCAGCCAAGATCTGGGGACCGATAGCAATCAGCCCCAGCATTTT.

As to this clone: The same CDR3 also results from other DNA sequences found in this sample. This rearrangement joins TRBV6-5 to TRBJ2-2, with a tentative D call TRBD2 (6 bases). V gave up 9 bases and J gave up 1 base, with 12 bases separating them. This CDR3 is 14 amino acids long. CDR1 is MNHEY, CDR2 SVGAGI, per germline. The DNA of the CDR3 is TGTGCCAGTTCCCTGGGAGGGAACACCGGGGAGCTGTTTTTT. Translating gives CASSLGGNTGELFF.

This chain uses TRBV11-1 with TRBJ1-1; 7 bases match TRBD1. Germline trimming cut 1 base from V and 0 bases from J; bases unmatched to any gene: 11. This CDR3 has 18 amino acids. Germline-derived CDR1 and CDR2 are SGHAT and FQDESV (reference sequence). In nucleotides, the CDR3 is TGTGCCAGCAGCTTAGGGGAGGGGGCTTACCTCATGAACACTGAAGCTTTCTTT. As protein: CASSLGEGAYLMNTEAFF.

The chain recombines TRBV7-9 with TRBJ1-5; D is uncertain. This CDR3 spans 12 amino acids. The germline V and J ends were trimmed by 10 bases and 2 bases, with 9 bases remaining between them. Germline loops: CDR1 SEHNR, CDR2 FQNEAQ (reference sequence). The CDR3 DNA sequence: TGTGCCACGGGCCAGGGCAATCAGCCCCAGCATTTT. Amino acid sequence: CATGQGNQPQHF.

Concerning this clone: Other nucleotide sequences in the sample specify the same CDR3. J is TRBJ2-5 and V is TRBV18; D is possibly TRBD1 (5 bases). Between the trimmed V and J ends, which lost 3 bases and 4 bases, there was a span of 9 bases. The germline gives CDR1 KGHSH, CDR2 LQKENI. The CDR3 loop spans 13 amino acids. The CDR3 nucleotides are TGTGCCAGCTCACCTCCAGGGCGAGAGACCCAGTACTTC. Translated, it gives CASSPPGRETQYF.

The chain is built from TRBV21-1 and TRBJ1-5; TRBD1 is the table's D call, not checked against the DNA. TRBV21-1 is marked as a pseudogene. The CDR3 extends over 18 amino acids. The DNA of the CDR3 is TGTGCCAGCAGCAGCCGGACAGGCCCCTCCTATAGCAATCAGCCCCAGCATTTT. It is translated as CASSSRTGPSYSNQPQHF.

The genes are TRBV6-5 and TRBJ1-4; D unresolved. The V gene lost 0 bases and the J gene lost 8 bases, with 10 bases spanning the gap. The germline V gene encodes CDR1 MNHEY and CDR2 SVGAGI. This CDR3 is 14 amino acids long. The DNA of the CDR3 is TGTGCCAGCAGTTACTCAGGCCCTAGGGAAAAACTGTTTTTT. It is translated as CASSYSGPREKLFF.

The chain carries TRBV5-6 and TRBJ2-3; TRBD1 matches at 7 bases. This CDR3 has 18 residues. J lost 2 bases, V lost 0 bases, and 12 bases had no gene match. The germline V gene has CDR1 SGHDT and CDR2 YYEEEE. The DNA of the CDR3 is TGTGCCAGCAGCTTGGCGTGGGTACGGGACAGCTCCACAGATACGCAGTATTTT. Its protein product is CASSLAWVRDSSTDTQYF.

The chain is built from TRBV5-1 and TRBJ2-7, with a tentative D call TRBD1 (6 bases). The CDR3 sequence is 14 residues long. V was cut by 2 bases and J by 2 bases, with 11 bases left in between. From germline, CDR1 is SGHRS and CDR2 YFSETQ. In DNA form, the CDR3 reads TGCGCCAGCAGCTTAATACAGGGCCCCTACGAGCAGTACTTC. Its protein product is CASSLIQGPYEQYF.

The chain has TRBV5-8 and TRBJ1-4; possibly TRBD1 for D (5 bases). Germline values: CDR1 SGHTS, CDR2 YDEGEE. CDR3 length equals 14 residues. With 4 bases removed from V and 2 bases from J, the gap between germline ends came to 9 bases. CDR3 nucleotide sequence: TGTGCCAGCAGCGTGGGACGGACTAATGAAAAACTGTTTTTT. It translates to CASSVGRTNEKLFF.

Note on this clone: Other DNA sequences in this sample translate to the same CDR3. This chain connects TRBV5-1 to TRBJ2-3, with 7 nucleotides matching TRBD1. V was pared by 0 bases and J by 3 bases, with 1 base of the junction left unmatched. The CDR3 totals 14 residues. Per the germline V gene, CDR1 is SGHRS and CDR2 is YFSETQ. The CDR3 coding sequence is TGCGCCAGCAGCTTGGGGACAGGAACAGATACGCAGTATTTT. Amino acid sequence: CASSLGTGTDTQYF.

The chain recombines TRBV29-1 with TRBJ2-1, with D tentatively TRBD2 (5 bases). Germline values: CDR1 SQVTM, CDR2 ANQGSEA. This CDR3 region has 13 residues. V was pared by 6 bases and J by 6 bases, with 15 bases between. In DNA, the CDR3 is TGCAGCGTCCGACTGCGGGTCGCCAATGAGCAGTTCTTC. Translation: CSVRLRVANEQFF.

The J gene is TRBJ2-3, the V gene TRBV7-2; 10 bases are shared with TRBD1. This CDR3 region has 15 residues. Germline CDR1 SGHTA, CDR2 FQGNSA. The J segment lost 0 bases and the V segment lost 5 bases, leaving 2 bases of the junction unmatched. The DNA for the CDR3 is TGTGCCAGCAGCGGACAGGGGGTGAGCACAGATACGCAGTATTTT. This sequence encodes CASSGQGVSTDTQYF. Full variable domain (outside the CDR3, taken from reference TRBV7-2 and TRBJ2-3): GAGVSQSPSNKVTEKGKDVELRCDPISGHTALYWYRQSLGQGLEFLIYFQGNSAPDKSGLPSDRFSAERTGGSVSTLTIQRTQQEDSAVYLCASSGQGVSTDTQYFGPGTRLTVL.